The 6 T cell receptor beta chains listed next were all sequenced from one sample in a study of blood T cell repertoires in COVID-19. Assay: immunoSEQ multiplex PCR; the TCRdb copy retains only in-frame clones and omits some. The profile shows about 500,000 clones, 70% to 90% of them singletons. The sample comprised peripheral blood. Receptor source: a woman between 45 and 65 years old with COVID-19, enrolled during active disease.

As to this clone: A much larger clone sits a single nucleotide away, making a read error possible. The sample has other DNA sequences that encode this CDR3 too. The chain uses TRBV30 and TRBJ1-1; 8 bases line up with TRBD1. CDR1 is GTSNPN, CDR2 SVGIG, per germline (reference sequence). V lost 5 bases to trimming and J lost 0 bases; unmatched junction nucleotides: 2. The CDR3 is made up of 13 amino acids. Here the CDR3 reads CAWDRGMNTEAFF. The CDR3 coding sequence is TGTGCCTGGGACAGGGGCATGAACACTGAAGCTTTCTTT. Full variable domain (outside the CDR3, taken from reference TRBV30 and TRBJ1-1): SQTIHQWPATLVQPVGSPLSLECTVEGTSNPNLYWYRQAAGRGLQLLFYSVGIGQISSEVPQNLSASRPQDRQFILSSKKLLLSDSGFYLCAWDRGMNTEAFFGQGTRLTVV.

V gene TRBV28 combines with J gene TRBJ1-1; possibly TRBD1 for D (6 bases). The germline V gene has CDR1 MDHEN and CDR2 SYDVKM. The CDR3 totals 13 residues. V was pared by 5 bases and J by 9 bases, with 16 bases between. The CDR3 reads CASSKSGVSKAFF. The CDR3 DNA follows: TGTGCCAGCAGTAAATCAGGGGTTTCGAAAGCTTTCTTT. Complete variable domain (other parts from reference TRBV28 and TRBJ1-1): DVKVTQSSRYLVKRTGEKVFLECVQDMDHENMFWYRQDPGLGLRLIYFSYDVKMKEKGDIPEGYSVSREKKERFSLILESASTNQTSMYLCASSKSGVSKAFFGQGTRLTVV.

The chain carries TRBV5-1 and TRBJ1-2; 11 positions match TRBD1. V lost 0 bases to trimming and J lost 2 bases; unmatched junction nucleotides: 6. Per germline, CDR1 SGHRS and CDR2 YFSETQ. This CDR3 is 17 amino acids long. Written as DNA, the CDR3 is TGCGCCAGCAGCTTGGAGGACAGGGGGCAAGTCAACTATGGCTACACCTTC. It specifies CASSLEDRGQVNYGYTF.

The chain recombines TRBV6-5 with TRBJ2-3, with TRBD1 identical over 8 bases. Germline lookup yields CDR1 MNHEY and CDR2 SVGAGI. The CDR3 runs to 15 residues. V lost 2 bases, J lost 3 bases, and 4 bases stayed unmatched. The chain's CDR3 is CASSYVGQGTDTQYF. Here the CDR3 DNA reads TGTGCCAGCAGTTACGTCGGACAGGGAACAGATACGCAGTATTTT.

The chain has TRBV10-3 and TRBJ2-2, with D possibly TRBD2 on 5 matching bases. Germline V lookup: CDR1 ENHRY, CDR2 SYGVKD. The CDR3 length is 17 residues. V was cut by 6 bases and J by 2 bases, with 19 bases left in between. DNA of the CDR3: TGTGCCATCAGCAGAACCGGGTCCGGGGATAACACCGGGGAGCTGTTTTTT. Its protein is CAISRTGSGDNTGELFF.

This rearrangement joins TRBV5-1 to TRBJ1-1; D gene unclear. CDR3 size: 17 residues. With 0 bases removed from V and 6 bases from J, the gap between germline ends came to 21 bases. Germline V gene sequence: CDR1 SGHRS, CDR2 YFSETQ. CDR3 in amino acids: CASSLVSGIGEGAEAFF. The CDR3 nucleotides read TGCGCCAGCAGCTTGGTTTCGGGAATTGGGGAAGGCGCTGAAGCTTTCTTT.